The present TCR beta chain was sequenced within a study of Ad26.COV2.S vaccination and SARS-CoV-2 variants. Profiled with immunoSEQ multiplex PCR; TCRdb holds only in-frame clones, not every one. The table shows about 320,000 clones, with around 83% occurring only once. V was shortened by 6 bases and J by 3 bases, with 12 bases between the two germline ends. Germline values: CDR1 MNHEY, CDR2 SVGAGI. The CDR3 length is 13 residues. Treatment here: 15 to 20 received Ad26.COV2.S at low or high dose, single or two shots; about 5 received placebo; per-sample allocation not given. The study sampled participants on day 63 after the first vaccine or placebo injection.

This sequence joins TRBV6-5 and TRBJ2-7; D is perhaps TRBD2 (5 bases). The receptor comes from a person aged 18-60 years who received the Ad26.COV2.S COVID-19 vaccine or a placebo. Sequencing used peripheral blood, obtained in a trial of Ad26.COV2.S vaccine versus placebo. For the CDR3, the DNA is TGTGCCAGCAGGCACGGGGTTTACTACGAGCAGTACTTC. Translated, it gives CASRHGVYYEQYF.